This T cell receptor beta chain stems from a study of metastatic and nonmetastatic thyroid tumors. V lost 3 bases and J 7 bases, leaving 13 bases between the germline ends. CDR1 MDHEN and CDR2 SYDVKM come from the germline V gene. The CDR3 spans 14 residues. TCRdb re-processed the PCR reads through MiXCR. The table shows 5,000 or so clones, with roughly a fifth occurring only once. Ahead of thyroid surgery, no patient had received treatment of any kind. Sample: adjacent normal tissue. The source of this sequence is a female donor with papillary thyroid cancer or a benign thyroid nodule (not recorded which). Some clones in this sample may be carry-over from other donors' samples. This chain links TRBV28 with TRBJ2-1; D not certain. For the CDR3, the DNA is TGTGCCAGCAGTTTCTGGTTGGTAGGTAATGAGCAGTTCTTC. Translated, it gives CASSFWLVGNEQFF.